The subject of this entry is one T cell receptor beta chain. A junction boundary mismatches the germline segment, possibly from a read error. CDR3 length: 15 amino acids. CDR1 SGHRS and CDR2 YFSETQ come from the germline V gene. MiXCR, run by TCRdb on the RT-PCR reads, gives a single entry per CDR3 protein. The data hold 550,000 to 750,000 distinct CDR3 sequences, with approximately 15% observed a single time. The clonotype comes from a female donor in good health, serving as a healthy control. The sample consisted of memory CD4+ T cells from blood. V gene TRBV5-1 combines with J gene TRBJ1-5, with D perhaps matching TRBD1 (5 bases). The CDR3: CASSLGGARGQPQHF. The CDR3, as DNA: TGCGCCAGCAGCTTGGGAGGGGCGCGCGGTCAGCCTCAGCATTTT.